A single sample is the source of the 32 T cell receptor beta chains below, sequenced in a study of T cell responses to AZD1222 COVID-19 vaccine. Repertoires were generated with immunoSEQ multiplex PCR, while TCRdb's copy carries only in-frame clones and drops some. The sample contains 150,000 to 200,000 clones, roughly 93% of which appear only once. The material sequenced was peripheral blood, taken 28 days after the second dose of the MenACWY control vaccine. These receptors originate from an adult who received the MenACWY meningococcal vaccine as a control.

The chain couples TRBV6-2 or TRBV6-3 to TRBJ2-1, with D unclear. V was trimmed by 0 bases and J by 6 bases, leaving 0 bases between them. Germline CDR1 and CDR2: MNHEY and SVGEGT. The CDR3 is 11 residues long. This CDR3 reads CASSYSNEQFF. CDR3 in DNA: TGTGCCAGCAGTTACTCCAATGAGCAGTTCTTC.

The rearrangement uses TRBV11-3 and TRBJ2-1; no definite D call. With 0 bases removed from V and 12 bases from J, the gap between germline ends came to 9 bases. Germline CDR1 reads SGHNT; CDR2 reads YENEEA. The CDR3 spans 12 residues. This CDR3 is CASSLDGRGQFF. The DNA of the CDR3 is TGTGCCAGCAGCTTAGATGGGCGTGGGCAGTTCTTC. Drawing the rest from reference TRBV11-3 and TRBJ2-1, the complete variable domain is EAGVVQSPRYKIIEKKQPVAFWCNPISGHNTLYWYLQNLGQGPELLIRYENEEAVDDSQLPKDRFSAERLKGVDSTLKIQPAELGDSAVYLCASSLDGRGQFFGPGTRLTVL.

The rearrangement links TRBV2 to TRBJ2-1; 9 nucleotides line up with TRBD1. This CDR3 comprises 14 residues. With V trimmed by 6 bases and J by 8 bases, 8 bases remained unmatched. The germline V gene has CDR1 SNHLY and CDR2 FYNNEI. The CDR3 is CASRQQGAGHEQFF. The CDR3 DNA follows: TGTGCCAGCAGACAACAGGGGGCGGGGCATGAGCAGTTCTTC.

The table lists this clone with a count of one. This rearrangement joins TRBV5-1 to TRBJ2-1; 10 nucleotides line up with TRBD1. The CDR3 runs 15 residues. Germline lookup yields CDR1 SGHRS and CDR2 YFSETQ. V lost 4 bases and J lost 2; bases outside the gene matches: 3. The DNA for the CDR3 is TGCGCCAGCAGCCCCGGACAGGGGGCCTACAATGAGCAGTTCTTC. Protein: CASSPGQGAYNEQFF.

V and J are TRBV4-3 and TRBJ2-7; TRBD2 might be the D (5 bases). Trimming shortened V by 0 bases and J by 3 bases, and 21 bases separated the two germline ends. Germline loops: CDR1 LGHNA, CDR2 YSLEER. The CDR3 contains 18 residues. The CDR3: CASSQDRRRSTFLYEQYF. CDR3 DNA: TGCGCCAGCAGCCAAGATCGTAGGAGGTCCACCTTCCTCTACGAGCAGTACTTC.

The chain couples TRBV9 to TRBJ2-1, with D possibly matching TRBD2 (7 bases). V lost 0 bases and J 4 bases, leaving 26 bases between the germline ends. CDR1 and CDR2 from the germline V gene are SGDLS and YYNGEE. The CDR3 extends over 20 amino acids. DNA for the CDR3: TGTGCCAGCAGCGTAGGTATCGGGGTGGGCGGGGGCGATAGATACAATGAGCAGTTCTTC. Its protein is CASSVGIGVGGGDRYNEQFF.

CDR3 amino acids: CSVDGGLIDGYTF. The CDR3 DNA reads as TGCAGCGTTGACGGGGGGCTTATCGATGGCTACACCTTC. J is TRBJ1-2 and V is TRBV29-1; the D gene is possibly TRBD1 (6 bases). V was cut by 3 bases and J by 6 bases, with 14 bases left in between. The V gene's germline CDR1 is SQVTM and CDR2 ANQGSEA. This CDR3 has 13 residues. The whole variable domain, remainder taken from reference TRBV29-1 and TRBJ1-2, is SAVISQKPSRDICQRGTSLTIQCQVDSQVTMMFWYRQQPGQSLTLIATANQGSEATYESGFVIDKFPISRPNLTFSTLTVSNMSPEDSSIYLCSVDGGLIDGYTFGSGTRLTVV.

This rearrangement joins TRBV5-4 to TRBJ2-7; D may correspond to TRBD1 or TRBD2 (5 bases each). Germline assignment: CDR1 SGHNT and CDR2 YYREEE (reference sequence). This CDR3 region has 14 residues. The V end lost 2 bases, the J end lost 4 bases, and 13 bases lay between the germline ends. The CDR3 DNA reads as TGTGCCAGCAGCTTTCCGGGACGAATGTACGAGCAGTACTTC. Translating gives CASSFPGRMYEQYF.

This clone was counted once. This chain uses TRBV19 with TRBJ1-1, with D possibly TRBD1 on 5 matching bases. V was cut by 5 bases and J by 7 bases, with 11 bases left in between. The CDR3 runs 12 residues. Looked up from germline, CDR1 is LNHDA and CDR2 is SQIVND (reference sequence). CDR3: CASSALRGEAFF. In DNA form, the CDR3 reads TGTGCCAGTAGTGCCCTGAGGGGTGAAGCTTTCTTT.

The chain recombines TRBV7-9 with TRBJ1-1, with D perhaps TRBD1 (6 bases). V was cut by 5 bases and J by 1 base, with 17 bases left in between. The CDR3 runs to 16 residues. CDR1 and CDR2 (germline): SEHNR, FQNEAQ (reference sequence). As DNA, the CDR3 is TGTGCCAGCAGCGATAGAGGCAGGGGATGGAACACTGAAGCTTTCTTT. Translation: CASSDRGRGWNTEAFF.

This rearrangement joins TRBV5-1 to TRBJ1-1; TRBD1 is a possible D gene (5 bases). V lost 8 bases and J 4 bases, leaving 24 bases between the germline ends. CDR1 and CDR2 from the germline V gene are SGHRS and YFSETQ. CDR3 length: 16 amino acids. Here the CDR3 DNA reads TGCGCCAGAGGCCCCGCCAGAGGGGCTGATGTCACTGAAGCTTTCTTT. Amino acid sequence: CARGPARGADVTEAFF.

This CDR3 is CASSYGQLASGYTF. The CDR3, as DNA: TGTGCCAGCAGCTATGGACAGCTCGCTTCTGGCTACACCTTC. This chain connects TRBV6-5 to TRBJ1-2; a possible D gene is TRBD1 (6 bases). V was clipped by 6 bases and J by 7 bases, with 18 bases between them. The CDR3 has 14 amino acids. Germline V lookup: CDR1 MNHEY, CDR2 SVGAGI.

The V call is TRBV27, the J call TRBJ1-5, with 7 positions matching TRBD1. After removal of 3 bases from V and 2 bases from J, the junction contained 4 bases not matched to a gene. CDR3 length equals 15 residues. Germline V gene sequence: CDR1 MNHEY, CDR2 SMNVEV (reference sequence). This chain's CDR3 is CASSLTGLGNQPQHF. The CDR3 DNA sequence: TGTGCCAGCAGTTTGACAGGGTTGGGCAATCAGCCCCAGCATTTT.

This clone has just one count. The gene calls are TRBV30 and TRBJ1-4, with D unresolved. From germline, CDR1 is GTSNPN and CDR2 SVGIG (reference sequence). V lost 2 bases, J lost 8 bases, and 12 bases lay in between. CDR3 size: 13 residues. The CDR3 DNA is TGTGCCTGGAGTACCGGGGTGAACGAAAAACTGTTTTTT. As protein: CAWSTGVNEKLFF.

The V gene is TRBV28, the J gene TRBJ2-7, with 9 bases identical to TRBD1. Germline V CDR1 and CDR2: MDHEN, SYDVKM. The CDR3 is 15 amino acids. The J segment lost 7 bases and the V segment lost 11 bases, leaving 18 bases of the junction unmatched. The CDR3 DNA is TGTGCCGCGGGACAGGGACTCTCAAGTTCTGGTGAGCAGTACTTC. It encodes CAAGQGLSSSGEQYF. Full variable domain (remainder filled in from reference TRBV28 and TRBJ2-7): DVKVTQSSRYLVKRTGEKVFLECVQDMDHENMFWYRQDPGLGLRLIYFSYDVKMKEKGDIPEGYSVSREKKERFSLILESASTNQTSMYLCAAGQGLSSSGEQYFGPGTRLTVT.

CDR3 sequence: CASSIGRGSNQPQHF. The CDR3 DNA follows: TGTGCCAGTAGTATAGGGAGGGGAAGCAATCAGCCCCAGCATTTT. The chain is built from TRBV19 and TRBJ1-5, with D possibly TRBD1 on 5 matching bases. V dropped 1 base and J dropped 1 base, with 8 bases sitting between them. The CDR3 runs to 15 residues. CDR1 and CDR2 from the germline V gene are LNHDA and SQIVND (reference sequence).

The sample holds a few counts of this clone. The chain couples TRBV6-5 to TRBJ1-1; unclear D gene. Trimming pared 6 bases from V and 1 base from J, leaving 6 bases between. Germline V lookup: CDR1 MNHEY, CDR2 SVGAGI. This CDR3 is 12 amino acids long. The CDR3 spells CASSRWNTEAFF. The CDR3 DNA reads as TGTGCCAGCAGCCGATGGAACACTGAAGCTTTCTTT.

The chain is built from TRBV3-1 (or the pseudogene TRBV3-2) and TRBJ1-2, with D uncertain. The CDR3 is made up of 14 amino acids. Germline loops: CDR1 LGHDT, CDR2 YNNKEL (reference sequence). The V end lost 2 bases, the J end lost 3 bases, and 10 bases lay between the germline ends. The chain's CDR3 is CASSQSILHYGYTF. The CDR3 DNA is TGTGCCAGCAGCCAAAGTATCCTCCACTATGGCTACACCTTC.

The chain combines TRBV12-3 or TRBV12-4 with TRBJ1-2, with D unresolved. The CDR3 is 13 residues long. V gave up 1 base and J gave up 3 bases, with 6 bases separating them. In nucleotides, the CDR3 is TGTGCCAGCAGTTTAGGGGGATACTATGGCTACACCTTC. This gives the protein CASSLGGYYGYTF.

This clone was detected once. The chain couples TRBV19 to TRBJ1-1; D ambiguous. The CDR3 is made up of 14 amino acids. Germline CDR1 is LNHDA and CDR2 is SQIVND (reference sequence). V lost 5 bases and J 4 bases, leaving 14 bases between the germline ends. As DNA, the CDR3 is TGTGCCAGTAGTTTCCGGGTACTCGGCACTGAAGCTTTCTTT. This gives the protein CASSFRVLGTEAFF.

V gene TRBV7-5 combines with J gene TRBJ2-7; the table's TRBD2 call for D was not verified on the DNA. TRBV7-5 is assigned pseudogene status. The CDR3 totals 15 residues. The CDR3 DNA sequence: TGTGTCAGAAGCTTAGGCGGTGGCGCTCTGTCCGAGCAGTACTTC. Its protein product is CVRSLGGGALSEQYF.

This clone occurred a few times. The chain employs TRBV6-5 and TRBJ1-3, with D perhaps matching TRBD1 (5 bases). CDR1 is MNHEY, CDR2 SVGAGI, per germline. This CDR3 region has 15 residues. V lost 8 bases and J 4 bases, leaving 18 bases between the germline ends. The CDR3 loop is CASLWGGALGNTIYF. In nucleotides, the CDR3 is TGTGCCAGCCTTTGGGGGGGTGCGTTGGGAAACACCATATATTTT.

This clone was detected once. V gene TRBV7-2 combines with J gene TRBJ2-1, with 13 bases identical to TRBD2. Trimming took 1 base from V and 7 from J; bases not matched to a gene: 7. The V gene's germline CDR1 is SGHTA and CDR2 FQGNSA. This CDR3 spans 17 amino acids. DNA of the CDR3: TGTGCCAGCAGCTTAGTCCCACTAGCGGGGGGGCGGAATGAGCAGTTCTTC. Its protein product is CASSLVPLAGGRNEQFF.

V and J are TRBV4-2 and TRBJ1-2, with 10 nucleotides matching TRBD1. The CDR3 has 18 residues. The V segment lost 1 base and the J segment 6 bases; nucleotides outside the gene matches: 14. Germline V gene data show CDR1 as LGHNA and CDR2 as YNFKEQ. CDR3 bases: TGTGCCAGCAGCCAAGGGCTAAGATCCGGGACAGGGGCTCATGGCTACACCTTC. Its translation is CASSQGLRSGTGAHGYTF.

This chain connects TRBV27 to TRBJ2-7; 12 bases line up with TRBD2. Trimming took 2 bases from V and 2 from J; bases not matched to a gene: 10. The CDR3 has 18 amino acids. CDR1 and CDR2 from the germline V gene are MNHEY and SMNVEV (reference sequence). CDR3 in amino acids: CASSLRPVASGGAYEQYF. CDR3 DNA: TGTGCCAGCAGTTTAAGGCCAGTGGCTAGCGGGGGGGCCTACGAGCAGTACTTC.

This chain connects TRBV6-5 to TRBJ1-5, with unresolved D. In germline, CDR1 is MNHEY, CDR2 SVGAGI. Trimming cost V 10 bases and J 10 bases, with 17 bases left between them. The CDR3 sequence is 12 residues long. This CDR3 is CAISQGVGPQHF. The CDR3 DNA is TGTGCCATCTCCCAAGGCGTAGGACCCCAGCATTTT.

This chain connects TRBV9 to TRBJ2-7; no clear D. The length of the CDR3 is 14 residues. In germline, CDR1 is SGDLS, CDR2 YYNGEE. V was pared by 2 bases and J by 7 bases, with 16 bases between. CDR3 bases: TGTGCCAGCAGCGTTGGGGTGGGGATCGAGGAGCAGTACTTC. Translation gives CASSVGVGIEEQYF.

The chain recombines TRBV27 with TRBJ1-1; unclear D gene. V was clipped by 2 bases and J by 4 bases, with 14 bases between them. The germline V gene encodes CDR1 MNHEY and CDR2 SMNVEV (reference sequence). The length of the CDR3 is 15 residues. CDR3 nucleotide sequence: TGTGCCAGCAGTTTACTCTCTCGAACCCCCACTGAAGCTTTCTTT. Protein product: CASSLLSRTPTEAFF.

The chain combines TRBV4-1 with TRBJ1-3; weak D call: TRBD1 (5 bases). This CDR3 has 16 residues. Germline loops: CDR1 MGHRA, CDR2 YSYEKL. V lost 0 bases, J lost 11 bases, and 20 bases lay in between. CDR3 sequence reads: CASSQEDLPVGTAIYF. CDR3 coding DNA: TGCGCCAGCAGCCAAGAGGATCTGCCCGTAGGGACGGCCATATATTTT.

This rearrangement joins TRBV7-9 to TRBJ1-1; no definite D call. Germline values: CDR1 SEHNR, CDR2 FQNEAQ (reference sequence). The CDR3 is 12 residues long. Trimming left V 5 bases short and J 0 bases short, with 4 bases between. The CDR3, as DNA: TGTGCCAGCAGCAAACTGAACACTGAAGCTTTCTTT. It yields the protein CASSKLNTEAFF. The variable domain in full, completed from reference TRBV7-9 and TRBJ1-1, reads DTGVSQNPRHKITKRGQNVTFRCDPISEHNRLYWYRQTLGQGPEFLTYFQNEAQLEKSRLLSDRFSAERPKGSFSTLEIQRTEQGDSAMYLCASSKLNTEAFFGQGTRLTVV.

The rearrangement uses TRBV13 and TRBJ2-1; 15 bases are shared with TRBD2. This CDR3 has 18 residues. The germline gives CDR1 PRHDT, CDR2 FYEKMQ (reference sequence). The trim removed 4 bases at V and 7 bases at J, leaving 11 bases unmatched. The CDR3 sequence: CASSSLWTSGGAGNEQFF. The CDR3 DNA sequence: TGTGCCAGCAGCTCCCTCTGGACTAGCGGGGGGGCCGGAAATGAGCAGTTCTTC.

The chain joins TRBV5-6 to TRBJ1-6; D ambiguous. Per the germline V gene, CDR1 is SGHDT and CDR2 is YYEEEE. The V end was cut by 0 bases, the J end by 8 bases, with 12 bases between. The CDR3 runs 15 residues. The chain's CDR3 is CASSLVEGRDSPLHF. In nucleotides, the CDR3 is TGTGCCAGCAGCTTGGTAGAGGGAAGGGATTCACCCCTCCACTTT.